Listed here are 28 T cell receptor beta chains from one sample, sequenced in a study of blood T cell repertoires in COVID-19. Sequencing was performed with immunoSEQ multiplex PCR; in TCRdb, only in-frame clones are kept and a portion is missing. The sample has roughly 38,000 clones; 91% are singletons. Sequenced: peripheral blood. The receptors shown here come from a man aged 50 to 59 with active COVID-19.

This rearrangement joins TRBV10-3 to TRBJ2-5; maybe TRBD2 (6 bases). The CDR3 is 14 amino acids. From germline, CDR1 is ENHRY and CDR2 SYGVKD. Between the trimmed V and J ends, which lost 6 bases and 9 bases, there was a span of 20 bases. CDR3 in DNA: TGTGCCATCAGCCGGGACTCCGAGGGCAGACCCCAGTACTTC. Residues: CAISRDSEGRPQYF.

The chain is built from TRBV29-1 and TRBJ1-1; D gene ambiguous. The CDR3 is made up of 12 amino acids. V was clipped by 6 bases and J by 1 base, with 9 bases between them. The germline V gene has CDR1 SQVTM and CDR2 ANQGSEA. Here the CDR3 reads CSVLQSNTEAFF. The CDR3 nucleotides are TGCAGCGTGCTACAGTCGAACACTGAAGCTTTCTTT.

This chain uses TRBV18 with TRBJ2-7, with TRBD1 as a possible D gene (6 bases). Trimming shortened V by 6 bases and J by 5 bases, and 14 bases separated the two germline ends. CDR3 size: 13 residues. Germline loops: CDR1 KGHSH, CDR2 LQKENI. The CDR3 DNA sequence: TGTGCCAGCTCCCCAAGGGGGATGGACGAGCAGTACTTC. Encoded protein: CASSPRGMDEQYF.

Only one count was recorded for this clone. The chain links TRBV10-3 to TRBJ1-4; 9 nucleotides match TRBD1. V gave up 4 bases and J gave up 0 bases; unmatched junction bases: 6. Germline CDR1 ENHRY, CDR2 SYGVKD. The CDR3 spans 17 residues. The DNA of the CDR3 is TGTGCCATCAGTGGGGGGACAGGGAAGTCAACTAATGAAAAACTGTTTTTT. Its protein product is CAISGGTGKSTNEKLFF.

The chain is built from TRBV7-8 and TRBJ1-1; 9 positions agree with TRBD1. Trimming removed 7 bases from V and 4 bases from J; junction bases left unmatched: 10. The CDR3 sequence is 15 residues long. Germline CDR1 and CDR2: SGHVS and FQNEAQ. This CDR3 is CASTYPGQGFTEAFF. Here the CDR3 DNA reads TGTGCCAGCACCTATCCGGGACAGGGTTTCACTGAAGCTTTCTTT.

This chain links TRBV6-1 with TRBJ2-3; a possible D gene is TRBD2 (5 bases). Germline-derived CDR1 and CDR2 are MNHNS and SASEGT. V gave up 0 bases and J gave up 2 bases, with 9 bases separating them. The CDR3 consists of 15 residues. In DNA, the CDR3 is TGTGCCAGCAGTGAAGCAGGAGGAAACACAGATACGCAGTATTTT. This translates into CASSEAGGNTDTQYF.

This clone was detected only a few times. The chain carries TRBV6-1 and TRBJ2-7, with 12 bases matching TRBD2. Trimming removed 1 base from V and 2 bases from J; junction bases left unmatched: 0. Germline V gene lookup returns CDR1 MNHNS and CDR2 SASEGT. CDR3 size: 15 residues. CDR3 nucleotides: TGTGCCAGCAGTGAAGGACTAGCGGGAGCCTACGAGCAGTACTTC. Translation gives CASSEGLAGAYEQYF.

This clone appeared once. J is TRBJ1-2 and V is TRBV19, with D tentatively TRBD1 (6 bases). V was trimmed by 5 bases and J by 3 bases, leaving 13 bases between them. The CDR3 is 14 residues long. Germline loops: CDR1 LNHDA, CDR2 SQIVND (reference sequence). CDR3 sequence (DNA): TGTGCCAGTAGTCAGGGGCCAACATACTATGGCTACACCTTC. It is translated as CASSQGPTYYGYTF.

This clone has only a few counts. The rearrangement uses TRBV19 and TRBJ1-5; possibly TRBD1 for D (6 bases). V lost 4 bases and J 2 bases, leaving 21 bases between the germline ends. The V gene's germline CDR1 is LNHDA and CDR2 SQIVND (reference sequence). This CDR3 region has 18 residues. CDR3 amino acids: CASSKSSGTKGRNQPQHF. The CDR3 DNA reads TGTGCCAGTAGTAAGTCATCCGGGACAAAGGGCCGCAATCAGCCCCAGCATTTT.

This chain links TRBV7-3 with TRBJ2-1; TRBD1 agrees at 8 bases. Trimming took 6 bases from V and 3 from J; bases not matched to a gene: 4. Looked up from germline, CDR1 is SGHTA and CDR2 is FQGTGA. The CDR3 length is 14 residues. The CDR3 loop is CASSKGTGYNEQFF. The CDR3 bases are TGTGCCAGCAGTAAAGGGACAGGCTACAATGAGCAGTTCTTC.

The chain carries TRBV3-1 (or the pseudogene TRBV3-2) and TRBJ2-1, with 7 bases matching TRBD1. Per germline, CDR1 LGHDT and CDR2 YNNKEL (reference sequence). This CDR3 spans 21 amino acids. The junction had 17 bases not matched to a gene; V was cut back by 0 bases and J by 0 bases. The CDR3 protein is CASSQDPTGARTGCSYNEQFF. CDR3 coding DNA: TGTGCCAGCAGCCAAGACCCCACAGGGGCGAGAACGGGGTGCTCCTACAATGAGCAGTTCTTC.

The gene calls are TRBV6-5 and TRBJ1-3; a weak D match, TRBD1 (5 bases). Deletions cut 7 bases from V and 2 bases from J, with 12 bases between. The V gene's germline CDR1 is MNHEY and CDR2 SVGAGI. The CDR3 has 14 residues. The CDR3 here is CASNLRVAGNTIYF. The DNA of the CDR3 is TGTGCCAGCAATCTCAGGGTTGCTGGAAACACCATATATTTT.

This chain connects TRBV6-6 to TRBJ2-7; 8 bases agree with TRBD1. This CDR3 is built from 15 residues. Germline V gene data show CDR1 as MNHNY and CDR2 as SVGAGI (reference sequence). The junction had 7 bases not matched to a gene; V was cut back by 5 bases and J by 1 base. DNA of the CDR3: TGTGCCAGCAGTCGTGGGACAGGTGAATCCTACGAGCAGTACTTC. Its translation: CASSRGTGESYEQYF.

The chain recombines TRBV10-2 with TRBJ2-5; D is ambiguous. The germline V and J ends were trimmed by 6 bases and 4 bases, with 9 bases remaining between them. This CDR3 comprises 12 residues. Germline lookup yields CDR1 WSHSY and CDR2 SAAADI. The CDR3 region has the DNA TGCGCCAGCAGCCACAACACAGAGACCCAGTACTTC. Its protein is CASSHNTETQYF.

The J gene is TRBJ2-5, the V gene TRBV19; the D gene is possibly TRBD2 (6 bases). V shed 9 bases and J shed 1 base, with 27 bases lying between them. The CDR3 sequence is 18 residues long. Per germline, CDR1 LNHDA and CDR2 SQIVND (reference sequence). The CDR3 loop reads CAREARNRRAGFQETQYF. For the CDR3, the DNA is TGTGCCAGGGAAGCGAGGAATCGGAGGGCCGGATTCCAAGAGACCCAGTACTTC.

This clone was picked up a small number of times. The V gene is TRBV10-1, the J gene TRBJ1-6; unclear D gene. Germline values: CDR1 WNHNN, CDR2 SYGVQD (reference sequence). This CDR3 spans 13 amino acids. V lost 10 bases, J lost 8 bases, and 15 bases lay in between. CDR3 region: CATREGLDSPLHF. For the CDR3, the DNA is TGCGCCACCCGGGAGGGTCTGGATTCACCCCTCCACTTT.

The rearrangement joins TRBV5-1 to TRBJ1-1, with 7 bases matching TRBD1. After removal of 4 bases from V and 3 bases from J, the junction contained 3 bases not matched to a gene. The CDR3 extends over 13 amino acids. CDR1 is SGHRS, CDR2 YFSETQ, per germline. CDR3 sequence: CASSMRGHTEAFF. CDR3 coding DNA: TGCGCCAGCAGCATGAGGGGGCACACTGAAGCTTTCTTT.

The CDR3 spells CATSDGGQETQYF. The CDR3 bases are TGTGCCACCAGTGACGGGGGGCAAGAGACCCAGTACTTC. J is TRBJ2-5 and V is TRBV24-1; TRBD2 aligns across 7 bases. The length of the CDR3 is 13 residues. V lost 4 bases to trimming and J lost 2 bases; unmatched junction nucleotides: 0. CDR1 and CDR2 (germline): KGHDR, SFDVKD.

This chain uses TRBV6-5 with TRBJ2-1; weak D call: TRBD1 (5 bases). CDR1 and CDR2 (germline): MNHEY, SVGAGI. The CDR3 length is 14 residues. V lost 10 bases, J lost 3 bases, and 16 bases lay in between. The CDR3 nucleotides read TGTGCCACAGCCGGGCAGGGTTACTACAATGAGCAGTTCTTC. It specifies CATAGQGYYNEQFF.

This clone was observed a single time. The genes are TRBV7-3 and TRBJ2-7; 11 nucleotides agree with TRBD2. CDR1 and CDR2 from the germline V gene are SGHTA and FQGTGA. The CDR3 is made up of 14 amino acids. J gave up 3 bases and V 5 bases, and 3 bases lay outside the gene matches. The CDR3 nucleotides are TGTGCCAGCAGCCCCGGGACTAGCGGCTACGAGCAGTACTTC. This gives the protein CASSPGTSGYEQYF.

The chain recombines TRBV6-1 with TRBJ1-3; D perhaps matches TRBD1 (6 bases). This CDR3 comprises 16 residues. The germline V and J ends were trimmed by 1 base and 0 bases, with 10 bases remaining between them. Germline CDR1 MNHNS, CDR2 SASEGT. CDR3 sequence reads: CASSEGGHLSGNTIYF. CDR3 nucleotides: TGTGCCAGCAGTGAAGGGGGACACCTCTCTGGAAACACCATATATTTT.

The chain carries TRBV7-8 and TRBJ2-5, with 11 positions matching TRBD2. The germline gives CDR1 SGHVS, CDR2 FQNEAQ. The CDR3 runs to 14 residues. The trim removed 4 bases at V and 4 bases at J, leaving 2 bases unmatched. CDR3 region: CASSWLAGGETQYF. The DNA of the CDR3 is TGTGCCAGCAGCTGGCTAGCGGGAGGAGAGACCCAGTACTTC.

V usage is TRBV18 and J usage is TRBJ1-3; D remains ambiguous. Germline CDR1 and CDR2: KGHSH and LQKENI. Trimming stripped 1 base from V and 2 bases from J, with 18 bases between. The CDR3 is made up of 18 amino acids. The CDR3 DNA sequence: TGTGCCAGCTCACCACTCATCGTCACATCCCTGGCTGGAAACACCATATATTTT. Translation: CASSPLIVTSLAGNTIYF.

The chain combines TRBV3-1 (or the pseudogene TRBV3-2) with TRBJ2-3; weak D call: TRBD1 (6 bases). The ends were cut back, 4 bases at V and 8 bases at J, with 10 bases in the middle. The CDR3 totals 12 residues. CDR1 LGHDT and CDR2 YNNKEL come from the germline V gene (reference sequence). The CDR3 sequence: CASSPGAGTQYF. The CDR3 DNA follows: TGTGCCAGCAGCCCAGGGGCCGGTACGCAGTATTTT.

This clone is a singleton in its sample. The chain is built from TRBV12-5 and TRBJ2-3; 9 nucleotides match TRBD2. This CDR3 has 16 amino acids. The junction had 5 bases not matched to a gene; V was cut back by 4 bases and J by 0 bases. The germline CDR1 and CDR2 sequences are LGHNT and FRNRAP. The CDR3 sequence: CASGSGLAGSTDTQYF. The CDR3 DNA sequence: TGTGCTAGTGGTTCGGGACTAGCCGGGAGCACAGATACGCAGTATTTT.

This clone was seen once. The chain uses TRBV5-1 and TRBJ1-1; a possible D gene is TRBD1 (6 bases). CDR1 and CDR2 (germline): SGHRS, YFSETQ. V lost 0 bases and J 2 bases, leaving 8 bases between the germline ends. The CDR3 is 14 amino acids. For the CDR3, the DNA is TGCGCCAGCAGCTTGGTGGGGGCTAACACTGAAGCTTTCTTT. Translating it yields CASSLVGANTEAFF. The full variable domain, in which reference TRBV5-1 and TRBJ1-1 provide the parts outside the CDR3, is KAGVTQTPRYLIKTRGQQVTLSCSPISGHRSVSWYQQTPGQGLQFLFEYFSETQRNKGNFPGRFSGRQFSNSRSEMNVSTLELGDSALYLCASSLVGANTEAFFGQGTRLTVV.

This chain connects TRBV6-5 to TRBJ1-1; no definite D call. Per germline, CDR1 MNHEY and CDR2 SVGAGI. The CDR3 loop spans 13 amino acids. The V and J ends lost 3 bases and 1 base respectively, with 6 bases between them. The CDR3 region has the DNA TGTGCCAGCAGTTATTTGAGGAACACTGAAGCTTTCTTT. Its protein is CASSYLRNTEAFF.

The chain links TRBV7-2 to TRBJ1-4; 10 nucleotides agree with TRBD1. The CDR3 runs to 14 residues. The germline V gene has CDR1 SGHTA and CDR2 FQGNSA. Unmatched junction bases numbered 2, after V lost 4 bases and J lost 6 bases. The CDR3 nucleotides read TGTGCCAGCAGCTCCGGGACAGGGGATGAAAAACTGTTTTTT. Amino acid sequence: CASSSGTGDEKLFF.